Listed here are 13 T cell receptor beta chains from one sample, sequenced in a study of T cells in Graves' hyperthyroidism and ophthalmopathy (dated by TCRdb to about 2019). The library relied on multiplex PCR. TCRdb names Illumina HiSeq 2000 as the instrument used. The TCR beta CDR3 regions were amplified from RNA transcripts. The first round of RT-PCR for the TCR CDR3 was performed with the HTBI primer set and the Qiagen OneStep RT-PCR kit. TCRdb applied fastp at Q25 and MiXCR to the public reads, then kept only in-frame beta chains. Merged by CDR3 protein, the rows form single entries marked with the most common genes and DNA. For this sample there are about 420,000 distinct CDR3 sequences; around a sixth appear just once. In total, the top ten clones hold over 7.5% of the sample. The source material was blood. The receptors derive from a woman aged 18-29 years with Graves' hyperthyroidism.

The gene calls are TRBV19 and TRBJ1-5; TRBD1 agrees at 8 bases. The J segment lost 3 bases and the V segment lost 5 bases, leaving 6 bases of the junction unmatched. Germline assignment: CDR1 LNHDA and CDR2 SQIVND (reference sequence). The CDR3 contains 15 residues. The CDR3 loop is CASSLWTGINQPQHF. CDR3 DNA: TGTGCCAGTAGTCTTTGGACAGGGATCAATCAGCCCCAGCATTTT.

There are a few counts of this clonotype. The conserved phenylalanine or tryptophan normally closing the CDR3 is absent here, so this likely arose from a read error. The chain is built from TRBV7-9 and TRBJ1-3; D is uncertain. CDR3 size: 15 residues. Trimming removed 6 bases at V and 0 bases at J, with 12 bases between. CDR1 and CDR2 from the germline V gene are SEHNR and FQNEAQ (reference sequence). The CDR3, as DNA: TGTGCCAGCAGTGTTACCCCTGCCTCTGGAAACACCATATATCTT. Translated: CASSVTPASGNTIYL.

This clonotype was recorded at least ten times. This chain uses TRBV11-3 with TRBJ2-1; 7 bases line up with TRBD1. The length of the CDR3 is 14 residues. Germline loops: CDR1 SGHNT, CDR2 YENEEA. Losses at the gene ends were 6 bases for V and 10 bases for J; bases not matched to a gene: 12. This CDR3 is CASSLVEGGREQFF. The CDR3, as DNA: TGTGCCAGCAGTCTCGTTGAAGGGGGCAGGGAGCAGTTCTTC.

The gene calls are TRBV15 and TRBJ2-1; D gene unclear. CDR3 length equals 13 residues. From germline, CDR1 is LNHNV and CDR2 YYDKDF (reference sequence). Trimming removed 5 bases at V and 2 bases at J, with 7 bases between. The CDR3 sequence: CATSGRTYNEQFF. For the CDR3, the DNA is TGTGCCACCAGCGGTCGGACCTACAATGAGCAGTTCTTC.

This clonotype was seen at least ten times. This chain's CDR3 is CASTPRRWGYGYTF. The CDR3 DNA follows: TGTGCCAGCACGCCACGTCGGTGGGGCTATGGCTACACCTTC. The chain couples TRBV12-3 or TRBV12-4 to TRBJ1-2; D is undetermined. The CDR3 sequence is 14 residues long. Trimming stripped 7 bases from V and 4 bases from J, with 16 bases between.

CDR3 bases: TGTGCCAGCAGTTCATCCGGGGGCATTAAGCAAGTGTTTTTT. This codes for CASSSSGGIKQVFF. This chain uses TRBV12-3 or TRBV12-4 with TRBJ1-4, with D maybe TRBD1 (6 bases). The length of the CDR3 is 14 residues. Trimming left V 4 bases short and J 15 bases short, with 21 bases between.

This clonotype was counted ten times or more. The chain is built from TRBV20-1 and TRBJ2-3; no definite D call. Germline V gene sequence: CDR1 DFQATT, CDR2 SNEGSKA (reference sequence). The V gene lost 6 bases and the J gene lost 0 bases, with 7 bases spanning the gap. The length of the CDR3 is 12 residues. Here the CDR3 DNA reads TGCAGTGCGAGTGGGAGCACAGATACGCAGTATTTT. Protein: CSASGSTDTQYF.

This clonotype was detected ten times or more. The CDR3 sequence is CASKSPRRPSGANVLTF. CDR3 nucleotide sequence: TGCGCCAGCAAGAGCCCCCGACGTCCCTCTGGGGCCAACGTCCTGACTTTC. The V gene is TRBV10-1, the J gene TRBJ2-6; D call uncertain. The V and J ends lost 7 bases and 0 bases respectively, with 16 bases between them. Germline CDR1 is WNHNN and CDR2 is SYGVQD (reference sequence). This CDR3 is 17 amino acids long.

This clonotype appeared many times. The chain combines TRBV6-1 with TRBJ2-5; 7 bases are a match to TRBD2. This CDR3 region has 14 residues. With 7 bases clipped from V and 5 bases from J, the junction kept 10 bases outside the gene matches. CDR1 is MNHNS and CDR2 is SASEGT in the germline V gene. The CDR3 DNA sequence: TGTGCCAGCAAGGAGGGAGGGGCTATGGAGACCCAGTACTTC. Protein product: CASKEGGAMETQYF.

Many counts were recorded for this clonotype. The chain is built from TRBV12-3 or TRBV12-4 and TRBJ1-6, with TRBD1 matching over 9 bases. This CDR3 has 17 amino acids. V dropped 2 bases and J dropped 8; count of bases not matched to a gene: 10. The CDR3 DNA sequence: TGTGCCAGCAGTTTAAACAGGGGGCGCGAGAAGGATTCACCCCTCCACTTT. As protein: CASSLNRGREKDSPLHF.

The sample holds many counts of this clonotype. The chain couples TRBV7-9 to TRBJ2-7; the D gene is possibly TRBD2 (5 bases). Per germline, CDR1 SEHNR and CDR2 FQNEAQ (reference sequence). CDR3 length: 13 amino acids. Trimming stripped 3 bases from V and 5 bases from J, with 11 bases between. This chain's CDR3 is CASSFQGLHEQYF. For the CDR3, the DNA is TGTGCCAGCAGCTTCCAAGGACTCCACGAGCAGTACTTC.

This clonotype was observed many times. This sequence joins TRBV3-1 and TRBJ2-7, with D hard to call. V gave up 5 bases and J gave up 6 bases, with 8 bases separating them. This CDR3 contains 11 residues. Germline CDR1 LGHDT, CDR2 YNNKEL (reference sequence). The CDR3 region is CASSSTSEQYF. The CDR3 nucleotides are TGTGCCAGCAGCTCTACCAGCGAGCAGTACTTC.

Ten or more counts support this clonotype. This chain uses TRBV20-1 with TRBJ1-1; no firm D call. Between the trimmed V and J ends, which lost 2 bases and 5 bases, there was a span of 9 bases. The CDR3 length is 12 residues. Germline assignment: CDR1 DFQATT and CDR2 SNEGSKA (reference sequence). The CDR3 nucleotides read TGCAGTGCTAGAAGGGCCGAGACTGAAGCTTTCTTT. Amino acids: CSARRAETEAFF.